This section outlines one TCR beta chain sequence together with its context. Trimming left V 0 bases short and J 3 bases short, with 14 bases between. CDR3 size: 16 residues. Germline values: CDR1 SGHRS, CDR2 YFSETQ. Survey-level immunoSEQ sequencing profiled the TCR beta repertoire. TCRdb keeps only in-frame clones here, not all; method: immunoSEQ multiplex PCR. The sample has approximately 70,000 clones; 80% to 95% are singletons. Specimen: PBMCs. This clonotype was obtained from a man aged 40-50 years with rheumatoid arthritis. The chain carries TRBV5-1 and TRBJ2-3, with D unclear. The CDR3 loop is CASSLAAVNPTDTQYF. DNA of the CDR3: TGCGCCAGCAGCTTGGCGGCAGTTAACCCTACAGATACGCAGTATTTT. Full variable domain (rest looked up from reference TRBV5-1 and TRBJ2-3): KAGVTQTPRYLIKTRGQQVTLSCSPISGHRSVSWYQQTPGQGLQFLFEYFSETQRNKGNFPGRFSGRQFSNSRSEMNVSTLELGDSALYLCASSLAAVNPTDTQYFGPGTRLTVL.